This TCR beta chain was sequenced in a study of T cell changes during pregnancy in multiple sclerosis. V gave up 4 bases and J gave up 6 bases, with 10 bases separating them. Germline values: CDR1 LNHNV, CDR2 YYDKDF (reference sequence). This CDR3 spans 12 amino acids. Sequencing was performed with immunoSEQ multiplex PCR; in TCRdb, only in-frame clones are kept and a portion is missing. The table lists roughly 64,000 clones, 90% of them singletons. Sequences were derived from peripheral blood, sampled in the third trimester of pregnancy. The clonotype was recovered from a female donor in good health, enrolled as a control in a pregnancy study. The chain has TRBV15 and TRBJ2-7, with D tentatively TRBD1 (5 bases). For the CDR3, the DNA is TGTGCCACCAGCACAACCGACAGCGAGCAGTACTTC. This encodes CATSTTDSEQYF.